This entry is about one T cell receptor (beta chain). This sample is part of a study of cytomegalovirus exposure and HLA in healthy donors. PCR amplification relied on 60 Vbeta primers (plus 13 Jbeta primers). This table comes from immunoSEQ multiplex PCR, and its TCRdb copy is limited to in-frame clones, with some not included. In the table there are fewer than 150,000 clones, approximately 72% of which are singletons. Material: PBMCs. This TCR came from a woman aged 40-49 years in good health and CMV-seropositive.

The CDR3: CASSPGTGGFYEQYF. In DNA, the CDR3 is TGTGCCAGCTCACCCGGGACAGGGGGCTTCTACGAGCAGTACTTC. This chain connects TRBV18 to TRBJ2-7; 12 bases map to TRBD1. V trimming: 3 bases; J trimming: 3 bases; junction bases outside the gene matches: 3. The CDR3 has 15 amino acids. Germline V gene data show CDR1 as KGHSH and CDR2 as LQKENI. The full variable domain, in which reference TRBV18 and TRBJ2-7 provide the parts outside the CDR3, is NAGVMQNPRHLVRRRGQEARLRCSPMKGHSHVYWYRQLPEEGLKFMVYLQKENIIDESGMPKERFSAEFPKEGPSILRIQQVVRGDSAAYFCASSPGTGGFYEQYFGPGTRLTVT.